These T cell receptor beta chains were read from a single sample in a study of blood T cell repertoires in COVID-19. Clones were sequenced by immunoSEQ multiplex PCR, and TCRdb holds only the in-frame ones, with some missing. The table lists approximately 110,000 clones, 75% to 90% of them singletons, with 5.5% to 8% in the top ten. Specimen: peripheral blood. The source is a woman aged 45 to 65 with acute or convalescent COVID-19. CDR3s include the opening cysteine and the closing phenylalanine or tryptophan.

j_call v_call cdr3_aa
TRBJ1-1 TRBV27 CASSLGSQMNTEAFF
TRBJ1-1 TRBV5-6 CASSFPRQGKTEAFF
TRBJ1-2 TRBV2 CASRDSGGYGYTF
TRBJ2-5 TRBV7-6 CASAFGGQETQYF
TRBJ1-2 TRBV11-2 CASSLVSGDGYTF
TRBJ1-1 TRBV3-1/TRBV3-2 CASSRGGEAFF
TRBJ2-1 TRBV25-1 CASSEGGTGGHNEQFF
TRBJ1-3 TRBV4-2 CASSQKAAGGASGTGNTIYF
TRBJ2-7 TRBV3-1/TRBV3-2 CASSPRQGDNEQYF
TRBJ1-6 TRBV5-4 CASSMVPNSPLHF
TRBJ2-7 TRBV5-1 CASSGTNSYEQYF
TRBJ2-3 TRBV28 CASRGQLFTDTQYF
TRBJ1-6 TRBV10-3 CAISESADRGNSPLHF
TRBJ1-1 TRBV5-6 CASSARRGQGPEAFF
TRBJ1-1 TRBV6-6 CASRETGNTEAFF
TRBJ1-1 TRBV2 CAGKDRGPEAFF
TRBJ2-7 TRBV5-4 CASSLGTGGTYEQYF
TRBJ1-6 TRBV2 CASRKGTAGSPLHF
TRBJ2-7 TRBV5-1 CASSLASGGTYEQYF
TRBJ2-3 TRBV9 CASSVGGGPKQYF
TRBJ1-5 TRBV19 CASEQGGGGRLPQHF
TRBJ2-7 TRBV28 CASSLAGDSPPYEQYF
TRBJ2-1 TRBV29-1 CSVDQRGIYEQFF
TRBJ1-4 TRBV4-1 CASSQTTGRRTNEKLFF
TRBJ1-4 TRBV16 CASSQLGQATNEKLFF
TRBJ1-2 TRBV5-1 CASSPGTANYGYTF
TRBJ2-7 TRBV28 CASSSSTGLIYEQYF